The rows below give T cell receptor beta chains drawn from one sample of a study of blood T cell repertoires in COVID-19. Only in-frame clones appear in the TCRdb table, and some are missing; sequencing was by immunoSEQ multiplex PCR. This sample has 250,000 or so clones, with 85% found just once. Sequencing input: peripheral blood. The receptor set was obtained from a woman aged 55-69 years with active or convalescent COVID-19. Each CDR3 is given with its conserved first and last residue. A D gene is named only where the DNA matches it firmly. Size is omitted from some rows. Given values are once, few, many or a class for expanded clones.

clone size	D gene	J gene	V gene	CDR3 DNA	CDR3 protein
NA	TRBD2	TRBJ2-1	TRBV7-3	TGTGCCAGCAGCTCATCCGCGGGAGGGTTGCAGTTCTTC	CASSSSAGGLQFF
NA	TRBD1	TRBJ1-1	TRBV5-1	TGCGCCAGCAGCTTGGATGGGACAGGGGGAATGAACACTGAAGCTTTCTTT	CASSLDGTGGMNTEAFF
few	NA	TRBJ2-2	TRBV11-3	TGTGCCAGCAGCCCACAGGACCCGGCGAACACCGGGGAGCTGTTTTTT	CASSPQDPANTGELFF
NA	TRBD2	TRBJ2-1	TRBV6-5	TGTGCCAGCAGTAGACTAGCGGGAGGTCATGAGCAGTTCTTC	CASSRLAGGHEQFF
NA	TRBD1	TRBJ2-1	TRBV11-3	TGTGCCAGCAGCGCCCGACAGGGGATGAATGAGCAGTTCTTC	CASSARQGMNEQFF
NA	TRBD2	TRBJ2-1	TRBV6-1	TGTGCCAGCAGAGAAGCGGGACTCCATTCGCAGTTCTTC	CASREAGLHSQFF
few	NA	TRBJ2-5	TRBV5-4	TGTGCCAGCAGCTTTGATAGGGGGTTTCAAGAGACCCAGTACTTC	CASSFDRGFQETQYF
NA	NA	TRBJ2-3	TRBV6-4	TGTGCCAGCAGTGACTACGCGAGCACAGATACGCAGTATTTT	CASSDYASTDTQYF
NA	NA	TRBJ2-3	TRBV2	TGTGCCAGCACCCGCCTAGACTCCAGCACAGATACGCAGTATTTT	CASTRLDSSTDTQYF
once	NA	TRBJ2-5	TRBV7-7	TGTGCTAGCAGCTTGACGAGCACAGAGATATTGGAGACCCAGTACTTC	CASSLTSTEILETQYF
NA	NA	TRBJ1-3	TRBV10-3	TGTGCCATCAGTGTTTGGACAAGCTCTGGAAACACCATATATTTT	CAISVWTSSGNTIYF
NA	TRBD2	TRBJ2-2	TRBV6-5	TGTGCCAGCAGTTTAGCGGGGGGGCTGGACGGGGAGCTGTTTTTT	CASSLAGGLDGELFF
once	NA	TRBJ1-2	TRBV28	TGTGCCAGCAGTTTATCGGGAAGGGGCTACACCTTC	CASSLSGRGYTF
NA	TRBD1	TRBJ1-1	TRBV11-2	TGTGCCAGCAGCGGGGTGGTTGGACAGGGCGGGACTTTCTTT	CASSGVVGQGGTFF
NA	NA	TRBJ1-1	TRBV10-1	TGCGCCAGCAGTGTAGCCCGAGAGAACACTGAAGCTTTCTTT	CASSVARENTEAFF
NA	TRBD1	TRBJ1-2	TRBV11-2	TGTGCCAGCAGCTCGGACAGGGATGGCTACACCTTC	CASSSDRDGYTF
NA	NA	TRBJ2-4	TRBV27	TGTGCCAGCCCCAGTGGGGGCCGGACCAAAAACATTCAGTACTTC	CASPSGGRTKNIQYF
NA	NA	TRBJ2-1	TRBV18	TGTGCCAGCTCACCGCTGATGGGCGGGACGTACAATGAGCAGTTCTTC	CASSPLMGGTYNEQFF
NA	NA	TRBJ2-1	TRBV30	TGTGCCTGGGCTCTTTTCGACAATGAGCAGTTCTTC	CAWALFDNEQFF
NA	NA	TRBJ1-4	TRBV5-1	TGCGCCAGCAGAGAGGGGGTGGATGAAAAACTGTTTTTT	CASREGVDEKLFF